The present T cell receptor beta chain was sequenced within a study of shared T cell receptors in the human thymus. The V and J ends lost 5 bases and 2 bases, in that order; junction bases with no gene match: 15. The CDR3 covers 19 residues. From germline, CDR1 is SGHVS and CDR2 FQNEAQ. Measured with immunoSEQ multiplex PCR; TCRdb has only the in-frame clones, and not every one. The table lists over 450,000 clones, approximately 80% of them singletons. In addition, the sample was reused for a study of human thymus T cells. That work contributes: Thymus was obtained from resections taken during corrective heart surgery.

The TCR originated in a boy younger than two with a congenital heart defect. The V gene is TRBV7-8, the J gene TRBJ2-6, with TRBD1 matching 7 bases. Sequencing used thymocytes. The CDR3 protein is CASSPTDRARGPGANVLTF. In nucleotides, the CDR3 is TGTGCCAGCAGCCCCACTGACAGGGCCCGAGGCCCTGGGGCCAACGTCCTGACTTTC.